This T cell receptor (beta chain) was obtained from a study of blood T cell repertoires in COVID-19. About the study: The origin of the acute and convalescent COVID-19 samples was the United States, Italy and Spain. PBMCs, B-cell-depleted T cells, or T cells were the source of the cDNA or gDNA that made up the material.

This CDR3 comprises 15 residues. V lost 1 base and J lost 0, with 8 bases in between. The germline V gene has CDR1 SGHTS and CDR2 YDEGEE. As handled by the study authors: Estimates of nucleated cell counts were drawn from the amplification of reference gene primers. TCRdb's copy holds only in-frame clones and misses some; the assay was immunoSEQ multiplex PCR. V, J and clone size were drawn from that table, and D and trimming were deduced from the DNA. The sample carries under 150,000 clones, approximately 81% recorded once. V is TRBV5-8 and J is TRBJ1-3; D is unclear. This TCR derives from a man in his sixties with acute or convalescent COVID-19. Sequencing input: peripheral blood. The CDR3 DNA is TGTGCCAGCAGCTTGACACCAAGCTCTGGAAACACCATATATTTT. This sequence encodes CASSLTPSSGNTIYF.